The 19 T cell receptor beta chains in this list originate from one sample, sequenced in a study of T cell repertoires in cytomegalovirus infection. A single record per CDR3 protein comes from TCRdb applying MiXCR to the reads. This repertoire shows 200,000 to 300,000 distinct CDR3 sequences, roughly 15% found once; its top ten account for 8.8%. Material: PBMCs. These receptors came from a human donor in good health (CMV status not recorded). Some clones in this sample may be carry-over from other donors' samples.

This chain joins TRBV19 and TRBJ2-7; D is unclear. This CDR3 spans 13 amino acids. The V gene lost 9 bases and the J gene lost 2 bases, with 14 bases spanning the gap. Germline values: CDR1 LNHDA, CDR2 SQIVND (reference sequence). The chain's CDR3 is CASSPLGTYEQYF. The CDR3 DNA follows: TGTGCCAGCAGCCCCCTAGGAACCTACGAGCAGTACTTC.

There are a few counts of this clonotype. The CDR3 DNA reads as TGTGCCAGCACCCCTTTGTTACGGGGGGGGACTAACTATGGCTACACCTTC. This codes for CASTPLLRGGTNYGYTF. The chain carries TRBV6-5 and TRBJ1-2; D may be TRBD1 (5 bases). Trimming cost V 7 bases and J 0 bases, with 21 bases left between them. Germline V lookup: CDR1 MNHEY, CDR2 SVGAGI. This CDR3 comprises 17 residues.

The chain employs TRBV15 and TRBJ2-1; tentatively, D is TRBD1 (5 bases). Trimming left V 5 bases short and J 4 bases short, with 18 bases between. The CDR3 extends over 16 amino acids. CDR1 and CDR2 from the germline V gene are LNHNV and YYDKDF (reference sequence). Written as DNA, the CDR3 is TGTGCCACCAGCGACCCTAGACAGAAACTTTACAATGAGCAGTTCTTC. It encodes CATSDPRQKLYNEQFF. Full variable domain (remainder filled in from reference TRBV15 and TRBJ2-1): DAMVIQNPRYQVTQFGKPVTLSCSQTLNHNVMYWYQQKSSQAPKLLFHYYDKDFNNEADTPDNFQSRRPNTSFCFLDIRSPGLGDTAMYLCATSDPRQKLYNEQFFGPGTRLTVL.

This clonotype was detected a few times. The chain uses TRBV29-1 and TRBJ1-4; no clear D. CDR1 is SQVTM, CDR2 ANQGSEA, per germline. This CDR3 spans 14 amino acids. V dropped 7 bases and J dropped 0 bases, with 12 bases sitting between them. CDR3 in amino acids: CSARIRATNEKLFF. The CDR3 coding sequence is TGCAGCGCCCGGATAAGGGCAACTAATGAAAAACTGTTTTTT.

This clonotype was counted many times. The chain recombines TRBV27 with TRBJ2-2, with 10 bases that match TRBD1. The V gene end was trimmed by 9 bases and the J gene end by 6 bases; junction bases not matched to a gene: 10. Germline V gives CDR1 MNHEY, CDR2 SMNVEV (reference sequence). This CDR3 spans 15 amino acids. The chain's CDR3 is CASRPGTGVSGELFF. The CDR3 nucleotides read TGTGCCAGTCGCCCTGGGACAGGGGTATCCGGGGAGCTGTTTTTT.

This clonotype was counted between two and nine times. The V gene is TRBV28, the J gene TRBJ2-1, with 11 bases identical to TRBD2. Germline V gives CDR1 MDHEN, CDR2 SYDVKM. The ends lost 2 bases at V and 6 bases at J; junction bases unmatched: 9. The CDR3 totals 17 residues. CDR3 region: CASSLGWELAGANEQFF. CDR3 nucleotide sequence: TGTGCCAGCAGTTTAGGTTGGGAACTAGCGGGAGCCAATGAGCAGTTCTTC.

This rearrangement joins TRBV29-1 to TRBJ1-5, with D possibly being TRBD1 (6 bases). V shed 7 bases and J shed 3 bases, with 13 bases lying between them. CDR1 and CDR2 from the germline V gene are SQVTM and ANQGSEA. CDR3 size: 13 residues. CDR3 coding DNA: TGCAGCGACCGGGACACCTTCAATCAGCCCCAGCATTTT. Translating it yields CSDRDTFNQPQHF. Together with reference TRBV29-1 and TRBJ1-5, the CDR3 gives the full variable domain: SAVISQKPSRDICQRGTSLTIQCQVDSQVTMMFWYRQQPGQSLTLIATANQGSEATYESGFVIDKFPISRPNLTFSTLTVSNMSPEDSSIYLCSDRDTFNQPQHFGDGTRLSIL.

This clonotype showed up just a few times. The J gene is TRBJ1-2, the V gene TRBV4-2; 7 bases agree with TRBD1. There are 15 residues in the CDR3. Per the germline V gene, CDR1 is LGHNA and CDR2 is YNFKEQ. The V segment lost 1 base and the J segment 2 bases; nucleotides outside the gene matches: 4. The CDR3 nucleotides read TGTGCCAGCAGCCAAGGACAGGGAGGCAACTATGGCTACACCTTC. Its protein is CASSQGQGGNYGYTF.

The V call is TRBV2, the J call TRBJ2-1; 7 nucleotides match TRBD2. Per the germline V gene, CDR1 is SNHLY and CDR2 is FYNNEI. After removal of 6 bases from V and 9 bases from J, the junction contained 8 bases not matched to a gene. The CDR3 runs to 13 residues. The chain's CDR3 is CASRPAGSPEQFF. CDR3 bases: TGTGCCAGCAGGCCAGCGGGGTCTCCTGAGCAGTTCTTC.

This clonotype was detected only once. The chain employs TRBV19 and TRBJ2-3; a weak D match, TRBD2 (6 bases). The V gene's germline CDR1 is LNHDA and CDR2 SQIVND (reference sequence). The CDR3 runs to 14 residues. V was cut by 6 bases and J by 2 bases, with 12 bases left in between. The CDR3 loop reads CASRERALTDTQYF. The DNA for the CDR3 is TGTGCCAGTAGAGAGCGGGCGCTCACAGATACGCAGTATTTT.

This clonotype is deemed medium-sized. The V gene is TRBV7-2, the J gene TRBJ2-6; D is unclear. V lost 5 bases to trimming and J lost 1 base, with 15 bases between them. This CDR3 has 17 amino acids. From germline, CDR1 is SGHTA and CDR2 FQGNSA. The CDR3 reads CASSRPPERSGANVLTF. As DNA, the CDR3 is TGTGCCAGCAGCAGACCACCAGAACGATCTGGGGCCAACGTCCTGACTTTC. The whole variable domain, remainder taken from reference TRBV7-2 and TRBJ2-6, is GAGVSQSPSNKVTEKGKDVELRCDPISGHTALYWYRQSLGQGLEFLIYFQGNSAPDKSGLPSDRFSAERTGGSVSTLTIQRTQQEDSAVYLCASSRPPERSGANVLTFGAGSRLTVL.

In its sample, this clonotype was seen many times. This chain links TRBV7-9 with TRBJ1-2; D call uncertain. With 5 bases removed from V and 6 bases from J, the gap between germline ends came to 16 bases. Germline V gene lookup returns CDR1 SEHNR and CDR2 FQNEAQ (reference sequence). The CDR3 length is 14 residues. The CDR3 sequence: CASSPWVGEDGYTF. The CDR3 bases are TGTGCCAGCAGCCCCTGGGTTGGGGAGGATGGCTACACCTTC.

This clonotype has only a few counts. This sequence joins TRBV12-3 or TRBV12-4 and TRBJ2-2; possible D gene TRBD2, 6 bases. The CDR3 is 12 amino acids. V was pared by 7 bases and J by 6 bases, with 9 bases between. CDR3 residues: CASIASAGELFF. The CDR3 DNA follows: TGTGCCAGCATCGCTAGCGCCGGGGAGCTGTTTTTT.

This chain connects TRBV5-1 to TRBJ2-1; 9 nucleotides line up with TRBD2. This CDR3 has 14 amino acids. Germline CDR1 and CDR2: SGHRS and YFSETQ. With 2 bases clipped from V and 9 bases from J, the junction kept 6 bases outside the gene matches. The CDR3 nucleotides read TGCGCCAGCAGCTTATTGGGACTAGCCGGTGAGCAGTTCTTC. Its protein is CASSLLGLAGEQFF.

In this sample, this clonotype turned up many times. The V call is TRBV7-3, the J call TRBJ1-2; the match to TRBD1 covers 10 bases. CDR1 and CDR2 (germline): SGHTA, FQGTGA. Germline trimming cut 3 bases from V and 5 bases from J; bases unmatched to any gene: 6. The CDR3 loop spans 15 amino acids. For the CDR3, the DNA is TGTGCCAGCAGCTTCACCGGGACAGGGGAGTATGGCTACACCTTC. This codes for CASSFTGTGEYGYTF.

CDR3 in amino acids: CASSESMNTEAFF. CDR3 DNA sequence: TGTGCCAGCAGTGAGTCTATGAACACTGAAGCTTTCTTT. This chain connects TRBV2 to TRBJ1-1; no definite D call. V was pared by 3 bases and J by 0 bases, with 5 bases between. The CDR3 length is 13 residues. CDR1 and CDR2 from the germline V gene are SNHLY and FYNNEI.

This clonotype was picked up a small number of times. J is TRBJ2-2 and V is TRBV25-1; D unresolved. The germline V gene encodes CDR1 MGHDK and CDR2 SYGVNS. The CDR3 consists of 15 residues. Between the trimmed V and J ends, which lost 1 base and 3 bases, there was a span of 9 bases. The chain's CDR3 is CASSESEGYTGELFF. The CDR3 nucleotides are TGTGCCAGCAGTGAATCTGAAGGTTACACCGGGGAGCTGTTTTTT.

The chain is built from TRBV5-4 and TRBJ2-3; no clear D. The CDR3 loop spans 16 amino acids. Germline V gene lookup returns CDR1 SGHNT and CDR2 YYREEE (reference sequence). V was cut by 4 bases and J by 6 bases, with 21 bases left in between. DNA for the CDR3: TGTGCCAGCAGCCCGCGGAACCGCACTTTCGGGGATACGCAGTATTTT. It encodes CASSPRNRTFGDTQYF.

About this clonotype itself: With a much larger clone just one base away, this may be a read error. The chain couples TRBV6-2 or TRBV6-3 to TRBJ2-3; D unresolved. Looked up from germline, CDR1 is MNHEY and CDR2 is SVGEGT. This CDR3 spans 13 amino acids. Trimming shortened V by 6 bases and J by 3 bases, and 10 bases separated the two germline ends. The CDR3 region has the DNA TGTGCCAGCAGCCCAGTTTGGACAGATACGCAGTATTTT. Protein: CASSPVWTDTQYF.